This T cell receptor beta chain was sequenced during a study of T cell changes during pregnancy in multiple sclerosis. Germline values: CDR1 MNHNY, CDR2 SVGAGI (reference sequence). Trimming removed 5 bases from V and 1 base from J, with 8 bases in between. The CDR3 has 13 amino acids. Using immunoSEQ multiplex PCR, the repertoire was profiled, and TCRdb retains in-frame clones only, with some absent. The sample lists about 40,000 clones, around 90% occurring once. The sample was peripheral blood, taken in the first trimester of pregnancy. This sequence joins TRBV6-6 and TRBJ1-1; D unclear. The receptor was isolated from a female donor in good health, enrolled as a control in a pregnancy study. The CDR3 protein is CASSEGRNTEAFF. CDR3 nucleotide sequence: TGTGCCAGCAGTGAGGGCCGGAACACTGAAGCTTTCTTT.